This TCR beta chain was sequenced during a study of CD8 T cells in ankylosing spondylitis. Quantitative molecular-barcoded 5'-RACE generated the TCR beta libraries. MiXCR, applied by TCRdb to the 5' RACE reads, yields one record per CDR3 protein. The sample has 30,000 to 45,000 distinct CDR3 sequences, around 3% seen once; the top ten hold about 2.8%. Study observations and caveats: Earlier authors reported some of these motif variants in reactive arthritis synovial fluid and blood.

This clonotype has at least ten counts. Its cognate antigen is unknown. Sequencing was done on a sample of blood, either unsorted or a sorted T cell fraction (not recorded which). The receptor was isolated from a male donor with ankylosing spondylitis or in good health (not recorded which).

In DNA, the CDR3 is TGTGCCAGCAGCCTCGATTCACTTGCAACTAATGAAAAACTGTTTTTT. This translates into CASSLDSLATNEKLFF. This rearrangement joins TRBV9 to TRBJ1-4, with D unresolved. The CDR3 runs 16 residues. Trimming took 4 bases from V and 0 from J, leaving 13 bases between them. Germline V lookup: CDR1 SGDLS, CDR2 YYNGEE.